This T cell receptor (beta chain) was identified during a study of blood T cell repertoires in COVID-19. At the level of the study: Samples came from the United States, Italy and Spain, spanning acute and convalescent COVID-19. Sample material is recorded as cDNA or gDNA derived from T cells, B-cell-depleted T cells, or PBMCs.

In the source study's methods: The assay estimated nucleated cells by amplifying reference gene primers. The protocol was immunoSEQ multiplex PCR, while the TCRdb copy is restricted to in-frame clones and leaves out a portion. From that table come the V and J calls and clone size; the DNA was used to work out D and trimming. In the table there are tens of thousands of clones, roughly 87% of which are singletons. The count of this clone is one. The length of the CDR3 is 17 residues. CDR1 SGHVS and CDR2 FQNEAQ come from the germline V gene. J was trimmed by 10 bases and V by 2 bases; bases with no gene match: 15.

This TCR derives from a woman aged 50 to 60 with acute or convalescent COVID-19. V is TRBV7-8 and J is TRBJ2-1; 9 positions match TRBD2. The sequencing sample was made of peripheral blood. DNA of the CDR3: TGTGCCAGCAGCTTACACCTGGGGGCCAGCGGGAGGACCGAGCAGTTCTTC. Translated, it gives CASSLHLGASGRTEQFF.